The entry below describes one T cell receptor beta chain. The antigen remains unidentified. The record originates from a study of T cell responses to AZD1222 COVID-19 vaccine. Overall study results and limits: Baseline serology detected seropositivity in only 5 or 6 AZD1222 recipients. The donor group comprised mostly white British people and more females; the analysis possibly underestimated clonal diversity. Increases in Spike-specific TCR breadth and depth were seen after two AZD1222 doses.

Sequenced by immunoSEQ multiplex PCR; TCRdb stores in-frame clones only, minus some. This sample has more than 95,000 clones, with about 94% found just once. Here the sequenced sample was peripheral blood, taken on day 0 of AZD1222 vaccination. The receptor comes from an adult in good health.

The CDR3 nucleotides are TGCGCCAGCAGCCAACATTTGGGACTAGCGGAGACCTACGAGCAGTACTTC. It translates to CASSQHLGLAETYEQYF. This rearrangement joins TRBV4-1 to TRBJ2-7; 11 bases fit TRBD2. Trimming cost V 2 bases and J 2 bases; bases outside gene matches: 8. Germline assignment: CDR1 MGHRA and CDR2 YSYEKL. There are 17 residues in the CDR3.